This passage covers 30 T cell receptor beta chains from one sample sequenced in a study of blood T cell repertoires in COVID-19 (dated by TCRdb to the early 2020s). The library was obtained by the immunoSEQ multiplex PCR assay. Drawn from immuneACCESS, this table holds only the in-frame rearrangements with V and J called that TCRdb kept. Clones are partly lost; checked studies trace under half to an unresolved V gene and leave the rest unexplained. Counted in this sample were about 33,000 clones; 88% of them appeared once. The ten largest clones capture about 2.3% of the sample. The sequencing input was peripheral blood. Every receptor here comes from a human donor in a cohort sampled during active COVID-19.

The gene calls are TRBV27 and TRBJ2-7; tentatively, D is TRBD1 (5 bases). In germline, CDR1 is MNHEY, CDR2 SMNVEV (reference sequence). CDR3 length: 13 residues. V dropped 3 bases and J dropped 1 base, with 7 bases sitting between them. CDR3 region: CASSFGQSYEQYF. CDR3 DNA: TGTGCCAGCAGTTTCGGACAATCCTACGAGCAGTACTTC.

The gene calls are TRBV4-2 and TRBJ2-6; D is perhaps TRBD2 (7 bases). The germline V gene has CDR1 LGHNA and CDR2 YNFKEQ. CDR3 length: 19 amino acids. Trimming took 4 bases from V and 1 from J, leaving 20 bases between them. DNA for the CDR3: TGTGCCAGCAGCCCAGGGGAGGGCCGGAGAGGATCTGGGGCCAACGTCCTGACTTTC. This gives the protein CASSPGEGRRGSGANVLTF.

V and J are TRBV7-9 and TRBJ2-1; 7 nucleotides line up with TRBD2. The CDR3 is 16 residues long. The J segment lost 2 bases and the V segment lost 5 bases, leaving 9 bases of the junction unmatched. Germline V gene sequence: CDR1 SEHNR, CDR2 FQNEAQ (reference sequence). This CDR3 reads CASSPKSAGAYNEQFF. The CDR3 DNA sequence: TGTGCCAGCAGCCCGAAGTCGGCGGGAGCCTACAATGAGCAGTTCTTC.

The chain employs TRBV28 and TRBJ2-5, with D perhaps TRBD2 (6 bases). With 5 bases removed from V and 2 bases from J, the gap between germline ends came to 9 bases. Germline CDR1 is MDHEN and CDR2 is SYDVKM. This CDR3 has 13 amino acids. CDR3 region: CASSMGLQETQYF. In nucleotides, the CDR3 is TGTGCCAGCAGTATGGGACTGCAAGAGACCCAGTACTTC.

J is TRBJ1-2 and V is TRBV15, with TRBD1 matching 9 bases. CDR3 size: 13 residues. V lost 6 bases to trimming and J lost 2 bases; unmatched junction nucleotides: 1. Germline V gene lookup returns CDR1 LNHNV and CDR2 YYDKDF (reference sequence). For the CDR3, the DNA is TGTGCCACCAGGGACAGGGGCAACTATGGCTACACCTTC. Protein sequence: CATRDRGNYGYTF.

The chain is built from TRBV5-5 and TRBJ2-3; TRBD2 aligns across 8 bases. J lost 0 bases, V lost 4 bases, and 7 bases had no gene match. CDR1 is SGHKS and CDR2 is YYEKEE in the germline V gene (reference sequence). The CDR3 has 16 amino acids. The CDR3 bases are TGTGCCAGCAGCCCCAGCGGGGGCCCTAGCACAGATACGCAGTATTTT. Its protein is CASSPSGGPSTDTQYF.

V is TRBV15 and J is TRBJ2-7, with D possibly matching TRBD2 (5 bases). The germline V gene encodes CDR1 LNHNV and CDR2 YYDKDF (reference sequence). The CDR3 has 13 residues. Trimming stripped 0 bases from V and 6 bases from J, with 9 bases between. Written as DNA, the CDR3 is TGTGCCACCAGCAGAGATCGAGGGTCCGAGCAGTACTTC. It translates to CATSRDRGSEQYF.

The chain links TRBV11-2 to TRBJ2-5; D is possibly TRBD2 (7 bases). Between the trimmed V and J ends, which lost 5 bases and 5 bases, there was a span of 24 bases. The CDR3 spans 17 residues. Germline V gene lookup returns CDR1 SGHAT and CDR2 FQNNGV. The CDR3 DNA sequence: TGTGCCAGCAGCCCCCTGGGGCGGGGGCCCCGAGGGGAGACCCAGTACTTC. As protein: CASSPLGRGPRGETQYF.

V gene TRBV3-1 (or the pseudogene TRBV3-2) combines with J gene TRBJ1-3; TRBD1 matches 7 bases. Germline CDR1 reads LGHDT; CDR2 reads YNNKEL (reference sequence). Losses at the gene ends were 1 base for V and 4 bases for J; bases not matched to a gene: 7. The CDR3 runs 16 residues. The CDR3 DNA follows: TGTGCCAGCAGCCAAGCAGGGGGGTCGCGGGGAAACACCATATATTTT. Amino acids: CASSQAGGSRGNTIYF.

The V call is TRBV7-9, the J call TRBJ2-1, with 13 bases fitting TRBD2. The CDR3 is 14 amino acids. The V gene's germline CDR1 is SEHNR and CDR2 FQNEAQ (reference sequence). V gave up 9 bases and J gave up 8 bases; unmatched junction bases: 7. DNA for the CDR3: TGTGCCAGTTCGGGGACTAGCGGGGTCGATGAGCAGTTCTTC. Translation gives CASSGTSGVDEQFF. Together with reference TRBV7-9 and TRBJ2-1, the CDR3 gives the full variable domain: DTGVSQNPRHKITKRGQNVTFRCDPISEHNRLYWYRQTLGQGPEFLTYFQNEAQLEKSRLLSDRFSAERPKGSFSTLEIQRTEQGDSAMYLCASSGTSGVDEQFFGPGTRLTVL.

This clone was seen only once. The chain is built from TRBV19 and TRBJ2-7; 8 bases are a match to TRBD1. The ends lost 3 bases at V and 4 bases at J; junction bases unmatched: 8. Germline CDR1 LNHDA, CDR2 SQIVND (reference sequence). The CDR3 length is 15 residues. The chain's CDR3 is CASSMATGDRYEQYF. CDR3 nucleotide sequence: TGTGCCAGTAGTATGGCAACAGGGGACAGGTACGAGCAGTACTTC.

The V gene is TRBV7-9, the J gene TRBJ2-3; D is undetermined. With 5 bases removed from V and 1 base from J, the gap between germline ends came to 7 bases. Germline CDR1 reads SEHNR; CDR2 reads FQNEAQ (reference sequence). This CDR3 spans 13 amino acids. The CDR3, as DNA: TGTGCCAGCAGCCCGTCGGGCACAGATACGCAGTATTTT. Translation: CASSPSGTDTQYF. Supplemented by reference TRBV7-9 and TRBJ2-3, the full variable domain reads DTGVSQNPRHKITKRGQNVTFRCDPISEHNRLYWYRQTLGQGPEFLTYFQNEAQLEKSRLLSDRFSAERPKGSFSTLEIQRTEQGDSAMYLCASSPSGTDTQYFGPGTRLTVL.

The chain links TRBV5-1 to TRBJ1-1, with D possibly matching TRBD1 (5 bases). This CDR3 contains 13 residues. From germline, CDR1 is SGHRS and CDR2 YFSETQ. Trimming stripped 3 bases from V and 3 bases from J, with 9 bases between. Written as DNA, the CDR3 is TGCGCCAGCAGCTCACAGGATGACACTGAAGCTTTCTTT. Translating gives CASSSQDDTEAFF.

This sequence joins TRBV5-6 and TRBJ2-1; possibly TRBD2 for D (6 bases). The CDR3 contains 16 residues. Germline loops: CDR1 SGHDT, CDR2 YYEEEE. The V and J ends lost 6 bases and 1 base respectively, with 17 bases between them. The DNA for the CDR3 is TGTGCCAGCAAACCAATGACCGGGGGTTCCTACAATGAGCAGTTCTTC. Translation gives CASKPMTGGSYNEQFF.

CDR3 loop: CASSPGHRDLYEQYF. The CDR3 region has the DNA TGCGCCAGCAGCCCTGGCCACAGGGATCTCTACGAGCAGTACTTC. The genes are TRBV5-1 and TRBJ2-7; possible D gene TRBD1, 6 bases. The germline V gene encodes CDR1 SGHRS and CDR2 YFSETQ. CDR3 length: 15 residues. The ends were cut back, 4 bases at V and 3 bases at J, with 17 bases in the middle. Combining the CDR3 with reference TRBV5-1 and TRBJ2-7 gives the whole variable domain KAGVTQTPRYLIKTRGQQVTLSCSPISGHRSVSWYQQTPGQGLQFLFEYFSETQRNKGNFPGRFSGRQFSNSRSEMNVSTLELGDSALYLCASSPGHRDLYEQYFGPGTRLTVT.

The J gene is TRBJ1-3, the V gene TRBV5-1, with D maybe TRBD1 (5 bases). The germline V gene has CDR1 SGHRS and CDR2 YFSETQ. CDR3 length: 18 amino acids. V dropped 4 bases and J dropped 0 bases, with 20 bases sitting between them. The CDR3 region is CASSPYSFTGSSGNTIYF. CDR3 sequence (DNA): TGCGCCAGCAGCCCTTACAGTTTCACAGGTAGCTCTGGAAACACCATATATTTT.

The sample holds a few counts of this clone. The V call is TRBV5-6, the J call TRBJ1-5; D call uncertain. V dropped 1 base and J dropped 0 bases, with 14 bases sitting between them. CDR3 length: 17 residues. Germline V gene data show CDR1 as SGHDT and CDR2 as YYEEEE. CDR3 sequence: CASSLMWGADSNQPQHF. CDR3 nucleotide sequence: TGTGCCAGCAGCTTGATGTGGGGAGCGGATAGCAATCAGCCCCAGCATTTT. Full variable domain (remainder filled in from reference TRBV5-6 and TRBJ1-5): DAGVTQSPTHLIKTRGQQVTLRCSPKSGHDTVSWYQQALGQGPQFIFQYYEEEERQRGNFPDRFSGHQFPNYSSELNVNALLLGDSALYLCASSLMWGADSNQPQHFGDGTRLSIL.

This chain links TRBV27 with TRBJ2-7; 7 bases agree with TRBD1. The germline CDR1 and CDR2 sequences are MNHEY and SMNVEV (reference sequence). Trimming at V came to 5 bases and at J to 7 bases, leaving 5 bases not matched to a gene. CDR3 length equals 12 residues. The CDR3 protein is CASSLGGAEQYF. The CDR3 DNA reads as TGTGCCAGCAGTCTAGGGGGCGCGGAGCAGTACTTC.

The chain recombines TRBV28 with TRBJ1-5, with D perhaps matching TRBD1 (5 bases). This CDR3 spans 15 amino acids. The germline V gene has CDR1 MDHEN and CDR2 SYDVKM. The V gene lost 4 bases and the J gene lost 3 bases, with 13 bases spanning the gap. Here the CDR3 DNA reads TGTGCCAGCAGTTCGGGTCAGGGAAACAATCAGCCCCAGCATTTT. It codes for CASSSGQGNNQPQHF.

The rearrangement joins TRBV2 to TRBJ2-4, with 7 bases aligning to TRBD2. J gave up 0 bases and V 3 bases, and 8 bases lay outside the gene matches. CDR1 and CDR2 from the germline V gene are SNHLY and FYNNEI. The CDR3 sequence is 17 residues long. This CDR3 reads CASSDRAGRRAKNIQYF. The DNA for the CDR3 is TGTGCCAGCAGTGATAGAGCGGGAAGGAGAGCCAAAAACATTCAGTACTTC.

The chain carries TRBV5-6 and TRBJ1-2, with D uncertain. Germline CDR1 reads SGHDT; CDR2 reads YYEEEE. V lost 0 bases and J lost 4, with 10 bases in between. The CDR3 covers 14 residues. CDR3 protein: CASSLVQAPYGYTF. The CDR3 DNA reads TGTGCCAGCAGCTTGGTTCAGGCCCCCTATGGCTACACCTTC.

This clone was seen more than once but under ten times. The CDR3 here is CASSLPIGTGELFF. The CDR3 nucleotides read TGTGCCAGCAGCTTGCCCATCGGCACCGGGGAGCTGTTTTTT. The chain joins TRBV7-9 to TRBJ2-2; D remains unclear. Between the trimmed V and J ends, which lost 3 bases and 4 bases, there was a span of 9 bases. Germline V gene lookup returns CDR1 SEHNR and CDR2 FQNEAQ (reference sequence). The CDR3 totals 14 residues.

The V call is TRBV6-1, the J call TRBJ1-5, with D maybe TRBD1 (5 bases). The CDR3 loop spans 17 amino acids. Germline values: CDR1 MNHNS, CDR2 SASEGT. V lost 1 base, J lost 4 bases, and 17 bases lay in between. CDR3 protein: CASSEEVAQGGNQPQHF. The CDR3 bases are TGTGCCAGCAGTGAAGAGGTGGCGCAGGGAGGTAATCAGCCCCAGCATTTT.

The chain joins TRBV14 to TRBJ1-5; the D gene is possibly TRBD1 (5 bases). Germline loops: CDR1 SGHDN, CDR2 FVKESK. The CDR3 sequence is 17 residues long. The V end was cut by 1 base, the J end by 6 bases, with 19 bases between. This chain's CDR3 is CASSQVLAGEGFQPQHF. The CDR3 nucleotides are TGTGCCAGCAGCCAAGTTTTGGCGGGGGAAGGGTTTCAGCCCCAGCATTTT.

CDR3 DNA sequence: TGTGCCAGCAGTACAGGGACGGGGAATAATTCACCCCTCCACTTT. This gives the protein CASSTGTGNNSPLHF. The genes are TRBV5-4 and TRBJ1-6, with D perhaps matching TRBD1 (6 bases). The CDR3 extends over 15 amino acids. The germline V and J ends were trimmed by 5 bases and 5 bases, with 14 bases remaining between them. Germline V gene lookup returns CDR1 SGHNT and CDR2 YYREEE (reference sequence).

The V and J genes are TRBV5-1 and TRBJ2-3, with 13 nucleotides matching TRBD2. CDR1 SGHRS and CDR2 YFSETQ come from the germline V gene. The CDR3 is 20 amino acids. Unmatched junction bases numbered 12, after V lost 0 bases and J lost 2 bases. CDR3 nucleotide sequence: TGCGCCAGCAGCTTGGCTGCGACTAGCGGGGGGCCGGTCCCCACAGATACGCAGTATTTT. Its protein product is CASSLAATSGGPVPTDTQYF. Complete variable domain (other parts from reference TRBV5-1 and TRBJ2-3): KAGVTQTPRYLIKTRGQQVTLSCSPISGHRSVSWYQQTPGQGLQFLFEYFSETQRNKGNFPGRFSGRQFSNSRSEMNVSTLELGDSALYLCASSLAATSGGPVPTDTQYFGPGTRLTVL.

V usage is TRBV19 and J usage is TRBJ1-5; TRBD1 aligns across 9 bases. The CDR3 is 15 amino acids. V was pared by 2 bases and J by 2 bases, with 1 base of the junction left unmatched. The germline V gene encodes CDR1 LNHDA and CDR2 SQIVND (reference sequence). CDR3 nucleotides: TGTGCCAGTAGTATAAGGACAGGGGGCAATCAGCCCCAGCATTTT. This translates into CASSIRTGGNQPQHF.

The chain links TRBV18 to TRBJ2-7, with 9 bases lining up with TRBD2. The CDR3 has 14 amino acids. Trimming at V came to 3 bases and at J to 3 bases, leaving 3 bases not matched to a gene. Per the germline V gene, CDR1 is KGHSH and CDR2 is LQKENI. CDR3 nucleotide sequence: TGTGCCAGCTCACCTAGCGGGGGCCGCTACGAGCAGTACTTC. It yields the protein CASSPSGGRYEQYF. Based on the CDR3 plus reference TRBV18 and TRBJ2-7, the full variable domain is NAGVMQNPRHLVRRRGQEARLRCSPMKGHSHVYWYRQLPEEGLKFMVYLQKENIIDESGMPKERFSAEFPKEGPSILRIQQVVRGDSAAYFCASSPSGGRYEQYFGPGTRLTVT.

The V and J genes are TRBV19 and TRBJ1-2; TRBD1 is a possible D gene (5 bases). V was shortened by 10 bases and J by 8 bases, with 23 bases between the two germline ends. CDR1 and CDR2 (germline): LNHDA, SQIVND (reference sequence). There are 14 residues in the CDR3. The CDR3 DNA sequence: TGTGCCACCTCTGGGGCAGGGTCAGTACGGGGCTACACCTTC. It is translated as CATSGAGSVRGYTF.

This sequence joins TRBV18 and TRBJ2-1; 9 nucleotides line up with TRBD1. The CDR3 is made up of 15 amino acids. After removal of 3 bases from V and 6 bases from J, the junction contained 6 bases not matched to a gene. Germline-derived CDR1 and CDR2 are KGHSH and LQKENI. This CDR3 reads CASSPPGQGRNEQFF. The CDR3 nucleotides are TGTGCCAGCTCACCCCCGGGACAGGGTCGCAATGAGCAGTTCTTC.